This T cell receptor beta chain comes out of a study of blood T cell repertoires in COVID-19. Study information: There were acute and convalescent COVID-19 samples, and they came from the United States, Italy and Spain. PBMCs, B-cell-depleted T cells, or T cells were the source of the cDNA or gDNA that made up the material.

Per the authors' pipeline: Using reference gene primer amplification, nucleated cell counts were estimated. Sequenced by immunoSEQ multiplex PCR; TCRdb stores in-frame clones only, minus some. V and J calls and clone size are as listed in that table; D and trimming were resolved from the DNA. The sample yields more than 300,000 clones, 85% to 90% seen once. The Seattle patients joined while their infection was active and were tracked longitudinally afterward. Looked up from germline, CDR1 is SGHAT and CDR2 is FQNNGV. The CDR3 runs to 16 residues. Trimming left V 5 bases short and J 2 bases short, with 18 bases between.

The receptor was isolated from a woman between 45 and 60 years old with COVID-19, enrolled during active disease. The chain recombines TRBV11-2 with TRBJ2-5; D remains ambiguous. The specimen sequenced was peripheral blood. The CDR3 sequence is CASSRRLKKDQETQYF. The DNA for the CDR3 is TGTGCCAGCAGCAGACGACTGAAGAAAGATCAAGAGACCCAGTACTTC. Drawing the rest from reference TRBV11-2 and TRBJ2-5, the complete variable domain is EAGVAQSPRYKIIEKRQSVAFWCNPISGHATLYWYQQILGQGPKLLIQFQNNGVVDDSQLPKDRFSAERLKGVDSTLKIQPAKLEDSAVYLCASSRRLKKDQETQYFGPGTRLLVL.